The 32 T cell receptor beta chains reported below all come from one sample, sequenced in a study of control samples from healthy donors and cancer patients. Libraries were prepared by immunoSEQ multiplex PCR; TCRdb keeps only in-frame clonotypes and omits some of them. The top ten clones hold 1.5% to 2% of a sample with approximately 120,000 clones, about 88% of them seen once. Sequencing was carried out using blood. Receptors originate from a man younger than 35 in good health.

The chain uses TRBV5-1 and TRBJ2-7; no reliable D call. The CDR3 length is 11 residues. The V gene lost 5 bases and the J gene lost 4 bases, with 7 bases spanning the gap. In germline, CDR1 is SGHRS, CDR2 YFSETQ. The CDR3: CASRQYYEQYF. For the CDR3, the DNA is TGCGCCAGCAGACAGTATTACGAGCAGTACTTC.

The table lists this clone with a few counts. The chain joins TRBV6-5 to TRBJ1-1; 7 bases fit TRBD1. This CDR3 has 16 amino acids. With 0 bases clipped from V and 1 base from J, the junction kept 5 bases outside the gene matches. Germline V lookup: CDR1 MNHEY, CDR2 SVGAGI. The CDR3 DNA is TGTGCCAGCAGTTACTCTACCGGGACAGAGAACACTGAAGCTTTCTTT. It specifies CASSYSTGTENTEAFF.

The V and J genes are TRBV10-3 and TRBJ2-7, with a weak D call TRBD1 (6 bases). V was trimmed by 5 bases and J by 1 base, leaving 9 bases between them. The germline V gene encodes CDR1 ENHRY and CDR2 SYGVKD. This CDR3 has 13 amino acids. The chain's CDR3 is CAISWTESYEQYF. The CDR3, as DNA: TGTGCCATCAGTTGGACAGAGTCCTACGAGCAGTACTTC.

This clone occurred once. The chain links TRBV5-1 to TRBJ2-3, with 15 bases matching TRBD2. The length of the CDR3 is 19 residues. In germline, CDR1 is SGHRS, CDR2 YFSETQ. The V and J ends lost 3 bases and 0 bases, in that order; junction bases with no gene match: 8. The CDR3 here is CASSSGLAGGVASTDTQYF. CDR3 nucleotides: TGCGCCAGCAGCTCGGGACTAGCGGGAGGCGTAGCCAGCACAGATACGCAGTATTTT.

J is TRBJ2-3 and V is TRBV10-3; no definite D call. This CDR3 has 15 residues. The ends were cut back, 0 bases at V and 1 base at J, with 8 bases in the middle. In germline, CDR1 is ENHRY, CDR2 SYGVKD. CDR3 bases: TGTGCCATCAGTGAGTCAGCAGAGCGCACAGATACGCAGTATTTT. Its translation: CAISESAERTDTQYF.

This chain uses TRBV18 with TRBJ1-1; D may be TRBD1 (6 bases). Deletions cut 2 bases from V and 3 bases from J, with 10 bases between. CDR3 length: 14 residues. CDR1 and CDR2 from the germline V gene are KGHSH and LQKENI. CDR3 DNA: TGTGCCAGCTCACCAGACAGGCTGGACACTGAAGCTTTCTTT. Amino acids: CASSPDRLDTEAFF.

This clone occurred once. J is TRBJ1-2 and V is TRBV18; TRBD1 agrees at 9 bases. With 4 bases clipped from V and 6 bases from J, the junction kept 12 bases outside the gene matches. The CDR3 has 16 residues. The germline V gene has CDR1 KGHSH and CDR2 LQKENI. The CDR3 coding sequence is TGTGCCAGCTCACTAGGTCCGGGACAGGGAGTAGATGGCTACACCTTC. This encodes CASSLGPGQGVDGYTF.

The chain has TRBV18 and TRBJ1-5; TRBD1 matches at 8 bases. This CDR3 contains 15 residues. The V gene's germline CDR1 is KGHSH and CDR2 LQKENI. V lost 5 bases to trimming and J lost 6 bases; unmatched junction nucleotides: 9. The DNA for the CDR3 is TGTGCCAGCTCAGCGATGGACAGGGCCGGTCAGCCCCAGCATTTT. This gives the protein CASSAMDRAGQPQHF.

The chain employs TRBV30 and TRBJ1-4; D not resolved. CDR3 length equals 14 residues. From germline, CDR1 is GTSNPN and CDR2 SVGIG (reference sequence). Deletions cut 0 bases from V and 8 bases from J, with 13 bases between. CDR3 loop: CAWSVDAYLEKLFF. In nucleotides, the CDR3 is TGTGCCTGGAGTGTCGATGCTTACCTGGAAAAACTGTTTTTT.

This chain uses TRBV6-4 with TRBJ1-6; the D gene is possibly TRBD1 (5 bases). Germline V gives CDR1 MRHNA, CDR2 SNTAGT. The CDR3 is 13 residues long. V lost 5 bases and J 9 bases, leaving 11 bases between the germline ends. This CDR3 reads CASSPRGVSPLHF. The CDR3 DNA sequence: TGTGCCAGCAGTCCACGGGGGGTTTCACCCCTCCACTTT.

CDR3 sequence (DNA): TGTGCCAGCAGTTTACCCCCCACAGATACGCAGTATTTT. It encodes CASSLPPTDTQYF. The chain combines TRBV28 with TRBJ2-3; D is uncertain. CDR1 MDHEN and CDR2 SYDVKM come from the germline V gene. This CDR3 contains 13 residues. V was pared by 2 bases and J by 2 bases, with 5 bases between.

This sequence joins TRBV2 and TRBJ2-1; D is unresolved. CDR1 is SNHLY, CDR2 FYNNEI, per germline. V gave up 5 bases and J gave up 8 bases, with 7 bases separating them. This CDR3 spans 11 amino acids. The CDR3 here is CASSPRDEQFF. CDR3 in DNA: TGTGCCAGCAGTCCACGGGATGAGCAGTTCTTC.

A single count supports this clone. This chain uses TRBV6-5 with TRBJ2-3, with no clear D. This CDR3 contains 14 residues. From germline, CDR1 is MNHEY and CDR2 SVGAGI. V lost 4 bases and J 1 base, leaving 9 bases between the germline ends. The CDR3 DNA is TGTGCCAGCAGTTCGGACGGCCGCACAGATACGCAGTATTTT. Protein sequence: CASSSDGRTDTQYF.

This sequence joins TRBV3-1 (or the pseudogene TRBV3-2) and TRBJ1-1, with 9 bases that match TRBD1. The germline V gene encodes CDR1 LGHDT and CDR2 YNNKEL (reference sequence). V dropped 5 bases and J dropped 8; count of bases not matched to a gene: 9. This CDR3 comprises 14 residues. The CDR3 DNA follows: TGTGCCAGCAGCTCGGGACAGGGAATCTCCGAAGCTTTCTTT. Protein: CASSSGQGISEAFF.

V and J are TRBV19 and TRBJ2-5, with a possible D match to TRBD1 (5 bases). The CDR3 totals 17 residues. Germline-derived CDR1 and CDR2 are LNHDA and SQIVND (reference sequence). Trimming took off 3 bases at V and 5 bases at J, with 22 bases between the two ends. The CDR3 DNA is TGTGCCAGTAGTATGGCCCCGTTGGGCAGGGCAGGCGAGACCCAGTACTTC. It translates to CASSMAPLGRAGETQYF.

This clone came up once. The chain employs TRBV28 and TRBJ2-2, with D tentatively TRBD2 (5 bases). CDR1 and CDR2 from the germline V gene are MDHEN and SYDVKM. The CDR3 totals 16 residues. The germline V and J ends were trimmed by 2 bases and 5 bases, with 15 bases remaining between them. CDR3 bases: TGTGCCAGCAGTTTACTCCCCCGGGAACGTACCGGGGAGCTGTTTTTT. Translating it yields CASSLLPRERTGELFF. The variable domain in full, completed from reference TRBV28 and TRBJ2-2, reads DVKVTQSSRYLVKRTGEKVFLECVQDMDHENMFWYRQDPGLGLRLIYFSYDVKMKEKGDIPEGYSVSREKKERFSLILESASTNQTSMYLCASSLLPRERTGELFFGEGSRLTVL.

V gene TRBV28 combines with J gene TRBJ1-2; D possibly corresponds to TRBD1 (6 bases). Germline CDR1 is MDHEN and CDR2 is SYDVKM. V lost 4 bases to trimming and J lost 6 bases, with 15 bases between them. The length of the CDR3 is 14 residues. The CDR3 bases are TGTGCCAGCAGTTCCGCGATAGGGGGTAATGGCTACACCTTC. Its protein is CASSSAIGGNGYTF.

The table lists this clone with a count of one. The chain couples TRBV19 to TRBJ1-5, with D unresolved. Germline-derived CDR1 and CDR2 are LNHDA and SQIVND (reference sequence). This CDR3 contains 15 residues. The V end lost 5 bases, the J end lost 4 bases, and 15 bases lay between the germline ends. The CDR3 sequence: CASSYQPTSNQPQHF. The CDR3 DNA reads TGTGCCAGTAGTTATCAACCGACAAGTAATCAGCCCCAGCATTTT.

The rearrangement uses TRBV18 and TRBJ1-1; tentative D call: TRBD1 (5 bases). V was clipped by 3 bases and J by 1 base, with 9 bases between them. The length of the CDR3 is 14 residues. Germline CDR1 and CDR2: KGHSH and LQKENI. As DNA, the CDR3 is TGTGCCAGCTCACCCCAGGGAGGGAACACTGAAGCTTTCTTT. It codes for CASSPQGGNTEAFF.

The rearrangement links TRBV24-1 to TRBJ2-1; 13 bases fit TRBD2. Trimming took 1 base from V and 9 from J; bases not matched to a gene: 5. CDR1 and CDR2 from the germline V gene are KGHDR and SFDVKD. The CDR3 has 16 residues. The CDR3 sequence: CATSDFGTSGNLEQFF. The CDR3 DNA reads as TGTGCCACCAGTGATTTTGGGACTAGCGGGAATCTTGAGCAGTTCTTC.

This clone was counted a few times. The chain combines TRBV2 with TRBJ2-1; D gene ambiguous. The germline V gene encodes CDR1 SNHLY and CDR2 FYNNEI. The ends were cut back, 6 bases at V and 8 bases at J, with 11 bases in the middle. The CDR3 has 12 amino acids. The CDR3 nucleotides are TGTGCCAGCAGCTCCAGGCGCGATGAGCAGTTCTTC. Translating gives CASSSRRDEQFF.

The V gene is TRBV12-5, the J gene TRBJ2-7; D uncertain. This CDR3 region has 11 residues. Trimming took off 6 bases at V and 8 bases at J, with 11 bases between the two ends. Germline assignment: CDR1 LGHNT and CDR2 FRNRAP. The CDR3 DNA reads TGTGCTAGTGGGGTCTACGTCCAGCAGTACTTC. Amino acids: CASGVYVQQYF.

The CDR3 is CASSELGQGKTGANVLTF. In DNA, the CDR3 is TGTGCCAGCAGTGAATTGGGGCAGGGTAAAACTGGGGCCAACGTCCTGACTTTC. The chain combines TRBV25-1 with TRBJ2-6, with D perhaps matching TRBD1 (5 bases). From germline, CDR1 is MGHDK and CDR2 SYGVNS. V lost 1 base to trimming and J lost 2 bases, with 15 bases between them. The CDR3 runs to 18 residues.

The V gene is TRBV10-2, the J gene TRBJ2-3; 8 positions agree with TRBD2. J was trimmed by 6 bases and V by 0 bases; bases with no gene match: 2. The V gene's germline CDR1 is WSHSY and CDR2 SAAADI. The CDR3 is made up of 14 amino acids. The CDR3 here is CASSESLAGDTQYF. The CDR3 nucleotides read TGCGCCAGCAGTGAGTCCTTAGCGGGGGATACGCAGTATTTT.

The chain is built from TRBV19 and TRBJ1-2; D ambiguous. The CDR3 contains 14 residues. Germline CDR1 and CDR2: LNHDA and SQIVND (reference sequence). V lost 3 bases and J 8 bases, leaving 16 bases between the germline ends. The CDR3 loop reads CASSILLEGWGYTF. The CDR3 DNA sequence: TGTGCCAGTAGTATCCTTTTGGAGGGTTGGGGCTACACCTTC. The full variable domain, in which reference TRBV19 and TRBJ1-2 provide the parts outside the CDR3, is DGGITQSPKYLFRKEGQNVTLSCEQNLNHDAMYWYRQDPGQGLRLIYYSQIVNDFQKGDIAEGYSVSREKKESFPLTVTSAQKNPTAFYLCASSILLEGWGYTFGSGTRLTVV.

This sequence joins TRBV28 and TRBJ2-7, with 8 bases lining up with TRBD1. CDR3 length equals 17 residues. Trimming at V came to 6 bases and at J to 3 bases, leaving 16 bases not matched to a gene. The germline CDR1 and CDR2 sequences are MDHEN and SYDVKM. The CDR3 loop is CASSAPGQGKKGYEQYF. The CDR3 coding sequence is TGTGCCAGCAGCGCCCCCGGACAGGGAAAAAAGGGCTACGAGCAGTACTTC.

The gene calls are TRBV19 and TRBJ1-5, with D possibly matching TRBD1 (5 bases). The CDR3 is 15 residues long. V lost 5 bases to trimming and J lost 1 base, with 12 bases between them. Per germline, CDR1 LNHDA and CDR2 SQIVND (reference sequence). The CDR3 sequence is CASSGHGGSNQPQHF. CDR3 nucleotide sequence: TGTGCCAGTAGTGGTCATGGGGGAAGCAATCAGCCCCAGCATTTT.

The chain employs TRBV5-1 and TRBJ1-6; D uncertain. Germline CDR1 reads SGHRS; CDR2 reads YFSETQ. V was shortened by 5 bases and J by 0 bases, with 3 bases between the two germline ends. This CDR3 has 13 amino acids. CDR3 sequence (DNA): TGCGCCAGCAGGGACTCCTATAATTCACCCCTCCACTTT. It encodes CASRDSYNSPLHF. The complete variable domain, with remaining parts taken from reference TRBV5-1 and TRBJ1-6, reads KAGVTQTPRYLIKTRGQQVTLSCSPISGHRSVSWYQQTPGQGLQFLFEYFSETQRNKGNFPGRFSGRQFSNSRSEMNVSTLELGDSALYLCASRDSYNSPLHFGNGTRLTVT.

The genes are TRBV7-9 and TRBJ2-7, with D perhaps TRBD2 (5 bases). Trimming cost V 5 bases and J 3 bases, with 14 bases left between them. This CDR3 spans 14 amino acids. Per the germline V gene, CDR1 is SEHNR and CDR2 is FQNEAQ (reference sequence). The CDR3 sequence is CASSGGLEDYEQYF. In DNA, the CDR3 is TGTGCCAGCAGCGGAGGACTGGAGGACTACGAGCAGTACTTC. Full variable domain (rest looked up from reference TRBV7-9 and TRBJ2-7): DTGVSQNPRHKITKRGQNVTFRCDPISEHNRLYWYRQTLGQGPEFLTYFQNEAQLEKSRLLSDRFSAERPKGSFSTLEIQRTEQGDSAMYLCASSGGLEDYEQYFGPGTRLTVT.

The chain employs TRBV19 and TRBJ2-3; maybe TRBD2 (5 bases). This CDR3 has 15 amino acids. Germline CDR1 LNHDA, CDR2 SQIVND (reference sequence). Trimming removed 3 bases at V and 2 bases at J, with 12 bases between. This CDR3 reads CASSIGVVSTDTQYF. As DNA, the CDR3 is TGTGCCAGTAGTATCGGGGTAGTCTCCACAGATACGCAGTATTTT.

Notes on this clone: One end of the junction varies from germline; a read error may be responsible. The chain is built from TRBV7-7 and TRBJ2-5; 8 positions match TRBD1. Germline CDR1 SSHAT, CDR2 FNYEAQ (reference sequence). This CDR3 region has 15 residues. The DNA of the CDR3 is TGTGCTAGCAGACGACGATGGGGACAGGAAGAGACCCAGTACTTC. Translation gives CASRRRWGQEETQYF.

In its sample, this clone was seen once. This chain joins TRBV18 and TRBJ1-1; 9 bases line up with TRBD1. Trimming took 2 bases from V and 1 from J; bases not matched to a gene: 5. There are 16 residues in the CDR3. Germline CDR1 reads KGHSH; CDR2 reads LQKENI. CDR3 amino acids: CASSPGTGFTNTEAFF. As DNA, the CDR3 is TGTGCCAGCTCACCAGGGACAGGGTTTACGAACACTGAAGCTTTCTTT.